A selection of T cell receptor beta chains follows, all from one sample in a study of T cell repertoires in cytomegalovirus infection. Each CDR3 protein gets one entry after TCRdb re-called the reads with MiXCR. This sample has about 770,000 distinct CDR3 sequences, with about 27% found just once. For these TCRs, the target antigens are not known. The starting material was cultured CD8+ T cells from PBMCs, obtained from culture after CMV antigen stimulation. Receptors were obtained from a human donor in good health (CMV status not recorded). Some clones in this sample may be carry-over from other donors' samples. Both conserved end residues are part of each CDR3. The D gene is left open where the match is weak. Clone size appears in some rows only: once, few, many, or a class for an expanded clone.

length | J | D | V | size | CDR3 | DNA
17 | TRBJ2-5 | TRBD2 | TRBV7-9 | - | CASSLGGSGGFQETQYF | TGTGCCAGCAGCTTAGGGGGTAGCGGGGGCTTCCAAGAGACCCAGTACTTC
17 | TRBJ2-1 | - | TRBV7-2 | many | CASSSGSFGTGLNEQFF | TGTGCCAGCAGCTCCGGCAGTTTCGGGACGGGCTTGAATGAGCAGTTCTTC
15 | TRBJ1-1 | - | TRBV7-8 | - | CASSLDNGGNTEAFF | TGTGCCAGCAGCTTAGATAACGGGGGGAACACTGAAGCTTTCTTT
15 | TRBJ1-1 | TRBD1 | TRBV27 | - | CASSWTGTKNTEAFF | TGTGCCAGCAGTTGGACAGGGACTAAGAACACTGAAGCTTTCTTT
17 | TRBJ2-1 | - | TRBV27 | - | CASSPPKGSGFYNEQFF | TGTGCCAGCAGTCCCCCTAAGGGGAGCGGATTCTACAATGAGCAGTTCTTC
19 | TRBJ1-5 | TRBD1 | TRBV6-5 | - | CASSYQGPLGQPNNQPQHF | TGTGCCAGCAGCTACCAAGGTCCGTTGGGACAGCCAAATAATCAGCCCCAGCATTTT
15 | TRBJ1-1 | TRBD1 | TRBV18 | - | CASSPPQGLNTEAFF | TGTGCCAGCTCACCACCACAGGGGTTGAACACTGAAGCTTTCTTT
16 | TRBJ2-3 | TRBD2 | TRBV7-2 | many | CASSTGLAGEADTQYF | TGTGCCAGCAGCACGGGACTAGCGGGGGAGGCAGATACGCAGTATTTT
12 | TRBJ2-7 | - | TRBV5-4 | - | CASSVDPNEQYF | TGTGCCAGCAGTGTGGATCCAAACGAGCAGTACTTC
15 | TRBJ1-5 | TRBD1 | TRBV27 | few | CASSPGTGVSQPQHF | TGTGCCAGCAGTCCAGGGACAGGGGTAAGCCAGCCCCAGCATTTT
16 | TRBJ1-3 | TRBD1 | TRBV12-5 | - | CASGSPGQGLGNTIYF | TGTGCTAGTGGTTCCCCAGGACAGGGACTTGGAAACACCATATATTTT
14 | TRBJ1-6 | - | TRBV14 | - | CASSQSGSNSPLHF | TGTGCCAGCAGCCAATCAGGGTCTAATTCACCCCTCCACTTT
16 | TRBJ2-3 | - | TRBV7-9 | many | CASSLVQRQNADTQYF | TGTGCCAGCAGCTTAGTCCAGCGTCAGAACGCAGATACGCAGTATTTT
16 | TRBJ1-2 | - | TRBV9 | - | CASSAGRTTTSRGYTF | TGTGCCAGCAGCGCCGGAAGGACAACTACCAGTCGTGGCTACACCTTC
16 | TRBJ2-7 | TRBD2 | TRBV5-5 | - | CASSLALAGLSYEQYF | TGTGCCAGCAGCTTGGCCTTAGCGGGTCTATCCTACGAGCAGTACTTC
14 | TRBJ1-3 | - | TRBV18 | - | CASSPWWSENTIYF | TGTGCCAGCTCACCATGGTGGAGTGAAAACACCATATATTTT
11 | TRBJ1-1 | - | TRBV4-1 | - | CASSQDRKAFF | TGCGCCAGCAGCCAAGACCGTAAAGCTTTCTTT
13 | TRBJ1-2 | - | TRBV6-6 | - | CASREQPKPGYTF | TGTGCCAGCAGGGAACAGCCCAAACCCGGCTACACCTTC
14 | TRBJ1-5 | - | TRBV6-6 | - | CASNQRGSNQPQHF | TGTGCCAGCAATCAGAGAGGGAGCAATCAGCCCCAGCATTTT
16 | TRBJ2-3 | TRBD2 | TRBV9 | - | CASSEAGTSGTDTQYF | TGTGCCAGCAGCGAGGCGGGGACTAGCGGCACAGATACGCAGTATTTT
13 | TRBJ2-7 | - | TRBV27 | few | CASSLRGPYEQYF | TGTGCCAGCAGTTTACGGGGGCCCTACGAGCAGTACTTC
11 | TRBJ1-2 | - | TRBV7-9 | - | CASRGDYGYTF | TGTGCCTCGCGGGGGGACTATGGCTACACCTTC
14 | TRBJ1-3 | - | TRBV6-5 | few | CASSYYSSGNTIYF | TGTGCCAGCAGTTACTACAGCTCTGGAAACACCATATATTTT
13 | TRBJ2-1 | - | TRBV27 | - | CASSSASYNEQFF | TGTGCCAGCAGTTCGGCGTCCTACAATGAGCAGTTCTTC
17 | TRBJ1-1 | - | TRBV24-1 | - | CATSDFSGGVWITEAFF | TGTGCCACCAGTGATTTTTCCGGCGGGGTGTGGATCACTGAAGCTTTCTTT
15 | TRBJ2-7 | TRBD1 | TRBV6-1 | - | CATSLTGQKQLRKYF | TGTGCCACCTCATTAACGGGACAGAAACAGTTAAGGAAGTACTTC
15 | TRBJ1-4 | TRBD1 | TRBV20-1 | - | CSAREVGTGNEKLFF | TGCAGTGCTAGAGAGGTTGGGACAGGGAATGAAAAACTGTTTTTT
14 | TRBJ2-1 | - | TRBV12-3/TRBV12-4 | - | CASSFRAGYNEQFF | TGTGCCAGCAGCTTCCGGGCGGGCTACAATGAGCAGTTCTTC
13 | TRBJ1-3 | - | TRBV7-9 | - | CASSSSGGNTIYF | TGTGCCAGCAGCTCCTCTGGGGGAAACACCATATATTTT
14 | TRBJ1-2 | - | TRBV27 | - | CASSFARFNYGYTF | TGTGCCAGCAGTTTTGCCAGGTTTAACTATGGCTACACCTTC
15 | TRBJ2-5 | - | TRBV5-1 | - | CASSPVSETQETQYF | TGCGCCAGCAGCCCGGTCAGTGAGACCCAAGAGACCCAGTACTTC
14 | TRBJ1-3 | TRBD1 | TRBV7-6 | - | CASSRDRAGNTIYF | TGTGCCAGCAGCCGGGACAGGGCTGGAAACACCATATATTTT
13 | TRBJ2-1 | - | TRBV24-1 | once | CATSDQQANEQFF | TGTGCCACCAGTGACCAACAGGCGAACGAGCAGTTCTTC
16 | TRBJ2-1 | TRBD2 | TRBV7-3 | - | CASSSDTSGGAYEQFF | TGTGCCAGCAGCTCAGACACTAGCGGGGGGGCTTATGAGCAGTTCTTC
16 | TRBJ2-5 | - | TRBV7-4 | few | CASSSPPASSKETQYF | TGTGCCAGCTCGTCCCCCCCCGCTAGCTCGAAAGAGACCCAGTACTTC
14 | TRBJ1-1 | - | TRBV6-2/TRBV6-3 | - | CASSYALGVTEAFF | TGTGCCAGCAGTTACGCTCTCGGGGTAACTGAAGCTTTCTTT
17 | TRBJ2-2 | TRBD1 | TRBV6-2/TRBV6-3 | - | CASFQATGGPNTGELFF | TGTGCCAGCTTCCAGGCCACAGGGGGCCCGAACACCGGGGAGCTGTTTTTT
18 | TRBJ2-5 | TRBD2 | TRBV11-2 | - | CASSLALSGERYQETQYF | TGTGCCAGCAGCTTAGCGCTTAGCGGGGAGAGGTACCAAGAGACCCAGTACTTC
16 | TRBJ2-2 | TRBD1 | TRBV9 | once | CASSVLRDRVTGELFF | TGTGCCAGCAGCGTATTAAGGGACAGGGTAACCGGGGAGCTGTTTTTT
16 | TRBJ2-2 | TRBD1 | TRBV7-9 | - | CASIHRDRGSSGELFF | TGTGCCAGCATCCACCGGGACAGGGGATCATCCGGGGAGCTGTTTTTT
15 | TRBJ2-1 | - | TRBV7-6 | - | CASSFRQEGYNEQFF | TGTGCTAGCAGCTTTAGGCAGGAAGGGTACAATGAGCAGTTCTTC
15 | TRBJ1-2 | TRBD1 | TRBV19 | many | CASKRPGQPYYGYTF | TGTGCCAGTAAGAGACCGGGACAGCCCTACTATGGCTACACCTTC
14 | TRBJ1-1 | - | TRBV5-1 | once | CASSLNRMNTEAFF | TGCGCCAGCAGCTTGAACAGAATGAACACTGAAGCTTTCTTT
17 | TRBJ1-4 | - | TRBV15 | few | CATSRAPPTRTNEKLFF | TGTGCCACCAGCAGAGCGCCCCCGACACGCACTAATGAAAAACTGTTTTTT
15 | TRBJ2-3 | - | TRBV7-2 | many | CASSFGQSYSDTQYF | TGTGCCAGCAGCTTCGGACAGAGCTATTCAGATACGCAGTATTTT
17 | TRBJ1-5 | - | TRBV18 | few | CASSQFENPTGQFAQHF | TGTGCCAGCTCACAATTCGAGAACCCGACCGGCCAGTTTGCCCAGCATTTT
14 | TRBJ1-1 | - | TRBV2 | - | CASSPSGQMTEAFF | TGTGCCAGCAGTCCATCGGGACAAATGACTGAAGCTTTCTTT